This T cell receptor beta chain was sequenced during a study of breast tumors, draining lymph nodes, adjacent tissues. V lost 7 bases to trimming and J lost 2 bases, with 11 bases between them. CDR1 and CDR2 from the germline V gene are SQVTM and ANQGSEA. The CDR3 extends over 12 amino acids. Findings and limits, study-wide: Luminal-like breast cancer showed significantly greater tumor-nontumor repertoire similarity than basal-like breast cancer did. Data only fit, rather than demonstrated, lymph node origin of most tumor T cells.

TCRdb passed the multiplex PCR reads through MiXCR, listing each CDR3 protein once. This sample yields around 140,000 distinct CDR3 sequences, of which 30% to 35% are seen a single time; under 2.5% belongs to the top ten. This clonotype was found many times. Its antigen is as yet unknown. Axillary draining lymph nodes of breast cancer patients supplied the node samples. The gene calls are TRBV29-1 and TRBJ1-2, with D hard to call. This clonotype was sampled from a female donor with breast cancer. Some clones in this sample may be carry-over from other donors' samples. The sample comprised axillary lymph node tissue. This chain's CDR3 is CSGYGQNYGYTF. The CDR3 DNA reads as TGCAGCGGTTACGGGCAGAACTATGGCTACACCTTC.